Below are 14 T cell receptor beta chains sequenced from a single sample in a study of T cell repertoires in cytomegalovirus infection. TCRdb recomputed calls from the reads with MiXCR, one row per CDR3 protein. In the table there are about 770,000 distinct CDR3 sequences, 25% to 30% of which are singletons. Their antigen targets remain unknown. Sequenced here: cultured CD8+ T cells from PBMCs, sampled from culture after CMV antigen stimulation. The receptors originated from a human donor in good health (CMV status not recorded). Some clones in this sample may be carry-over from other donors' samples.

The chain carries TRBV19 and TRBJ1-5, with D unclear. This CDR3 spans 16 amino acids. Germline V gives CDR1 LNHDA, CDR2 SQIVND (reference sequence). V gave up 3 bases and J gave up 0 bases, with 12 bases separating them. This CDR3 is CASSIPGPYSNQPQHF. DNA for the CDR3: TGTGCCAGTAGTATCCCCGGACCCTATAGCAATCAGCCCCAGCATTTT.

Only one count was recorded for this clonotype. The V call is TRBV5-1, the J call TRBJ2-1; 7 nucleotides agree with TRBD1. Germline CDR1 is SGHRS and CDR2 is YFSETQ. This CDR3 comprises 15 residues. With 0 bases clipped from V and 5 bases from J, the junction kept 5 bases outside the gene matches. The CDR3 DNA reads TGCGCCAGCAGCTTGGGAACAGGGGACGACAATGAGCAGTTCTTC. The encoded protein is CASSLGTGDDNEQFF.

This clonotype was seen more than once but under ten times. The chain employs TRBV6-2 or TRBV6-3 and TRBJ2-7; 7 bases are a match to TRBD1. The CDR3 consists of 14 residues. The junction had 8 bases not matched to a gene; V was cut back by 7 bases and J by 2 bases. The germline gives CDR1 MNHEY, CDR2 SVGEGT. CDR3 residues: CASNRQGDAYEQYV. DNA for the CDR3: TGTGCCAGCAATCGACAGGGAGACGCCTACGAGCAGTACGTC.

The chain is built from TRBV6-6 and TRBJ2-3; 9 positions match TRBD1. The germline CDR1 and CDR2 sequences are MNHNY and SVGAGI (reference sequence). V trimming: 6 bases; J trimming: 3 bases; junction bases outside the gene matches: 7. The CDR3 loop spans 15 amino acids. The CDR3 DNA reads as TGTGCCAGCAGATCCGACAGGGGGAGGACAGATACGCAGTATTTT. This codes for CASRSDRGRTDTQYF.

The chain uses TRBV6-5 and TRBJ2-2, with D tentatively TRBD1 (6 bases). Trimming removed 4 bases from V and 5 bases from J, with 23 bases in between. CDR1 MNHEY and CDR2 SVGAGI come from the germline V gene. The CDR3 sequence is 18 residues long. The CDR3 nucleotides are TGTGCCAGCAGTTTGTCGGGGTCGTACAGGGCCGGAACCGGGGAGCTGTTTTTT. Translated, it gives CASSLSGSYRAGTGELFF.

Here the CDR3 DNA reads TGTGCCAGCAGTTACTTAAGAACGCCCGGGACAGAGAATTCACCCCTCCACTTT. Its translation: CASSYLRTPGTENSPLHF. This rearrangement joins TRBV6-5 to TRBJ1-6; TRBD1 matches at 7 bases. V shed 1 base and J 7 bases; nucleotides not matched to a gene: 13. Germline-derived CDR1 and CDR2 are MNHEY and SVGAGI. The CDR3 runs 18 residues.

This clonotype was found a few times. This rearrangement joins TRBV6-5 to TRBJ2-3; D may be TRBD1 (5 bases). V lost 6 bases and J lost 4, with 14 bases in between. Germline assignment: CDR1 MNHEY and CDR2 SVGAGI. CDR3 length: 14 residues. CDR3 sequence reads: CASSGDSRADTQYF. Here the CDR3 DNA reads TGTGCCAGCAGCGGCGACAGTCGAGCAGATACGCAGTATTTT.

The J gene is TRBJ1-4, the V gene TRBV3-1, with D possibly TRBD1 on 6 matching bases. This CDR3 has 15 amino acids. The germline V gene has CDR1 LGHDT and CDR2 YNNKEL (reference sequence). V lost 3 bases and J 2 bases, leaving 10 bases between the germline ends. Written as DNA, the CDR3 is TGTGCCAGCAGCCAGTCAGGGGTGACTAATGAAAAACTGTTTTTT. This codes for CASSQSGVTNEKLFF.

This clonotype was counted only a few times. The chain employs TRBV10-2 and TRBJ2-7; perhaps TRBD1 as D (8 bases). The germline V gene encodes CDR1 WSHSY and CDR2 SAAADI. V shed 6 bases and J shed 3 bases, with 15 bases lying between them. The CDR3 sequence is 14 residues long. CDR3 sequence: CASRGQGGGYEQYV. CDR3 nucleotides: TGCGCCAGCAGAGGACAGGGAGGGGGCTACGAGCAGTACGTC.

Only a few counts were recorded for this clonotype. This sequence joins TRBV12-3 or TRBV12-4 and TRBJ2-2, with unresolved D. This CDR3 spans 13 amino acids. V lost 6 bases and J 4 bases, leaving 9 bases between the germline ends. CDR3 nucleotide sequence: TGTGCCAGCAGACGTAGAATCACCGGGGAGCTGTTTTTT. This gives the protein CASRRRITGELFF.

V is TRBV5-1 and J is TRBJ2-7; 15 nucleotides agree with TRBD2. The germline CDR1 and CDR2 sequences are SGHRS and YFSETQ. Losses at the gene ends were 4 bases for V and 1 base for J; bases not matched to a gene: 12. The CDR3 runs 19 residues. CDR3 residues: CASSTPSGTSGGPSYEQYF. The CDR3, as DNA: TGCGCCAGCAGCACCCCTTCCGGGACTAGCGGGGGGCCTTCCTACGAGCAGTACTTC. Based on the CDR3 plus reference TRBV5-1 and TRBJ2-7, the full variable domain is KAGVTQTPRYLIKTRGQQVTLSCSPISGHRSVSWYQQTPGQGLQFLFEYFSETQRNKGNFPGRFSGRQFSNSRSEMNVSTLELGDSALYLCASSTPSGTSGGPSYEQYFGPGTRLTVT.

This clonotype was recorded at least ten times. The chain uses TRBV9 and TRBJ1-6; 7 nucleotides line up with TRBD1. J lost 5 bases, V lost 4 bases, and 6 bases had no gene match. Germline V gene sequence: CDR1 SGDLS, CDR2 YYNGEE. The CDR3 is 15 residues long. The DNA for the CDR3 is TGTGCCAGCAGCACACAGGGGAACAATAATTCACCCCTCCACTTT. Encoded protein: CASSTQGNNNSPLHF.

There are many counts of this clonotype. J is TRBJ2-3 and V is TRBV6-1, with D possibly being TRBD1 (7 bases). Trimming cost V 2 bases and J 6 bases, with 18 bases left between them. The germline CDR1 and CDR2 sequences are MNHNS and SASEGT. This CDR3 contains 16 residues. CDR3 protein: CASSERPGGGGDTQYF. CDR3 DNA: TGTGCCAGCAGTGAACGGCCAGGGGGTGGAGGGGATACGCAGTATTTT.

This clonotype was seen only a few times. The chain combines TRBV2 with TRBJ2-7; 9 nucleotides align to TRBD2. CDR1 is SNHLY and CDR2 is FYNNEI in the germline V gene. With V trimmed by 10 bases and J by 2 bases, 9 bases remained unmatched. The CDR3 runs 14 residues. The CDR3, as DNA: TGTGCCACCATCGGGGCGGGGGGGACCTACGAGCAGTACTTC. The encoded protein is CATIGAGGTYEQYF. Together with reference TRBV2 and TRBJ2-7, the CDR3 gives the full variable domain: EPEVTQTPSHQVTQMGQEVILRCVPISNHLYFYWYRQILGQKVEFLVSFYNNEISEKSEIFDDQFSVERPDGSNFTLKIRSTKLEDSAMYFCATIGAGGTYEQYFGPGTRLTVT.